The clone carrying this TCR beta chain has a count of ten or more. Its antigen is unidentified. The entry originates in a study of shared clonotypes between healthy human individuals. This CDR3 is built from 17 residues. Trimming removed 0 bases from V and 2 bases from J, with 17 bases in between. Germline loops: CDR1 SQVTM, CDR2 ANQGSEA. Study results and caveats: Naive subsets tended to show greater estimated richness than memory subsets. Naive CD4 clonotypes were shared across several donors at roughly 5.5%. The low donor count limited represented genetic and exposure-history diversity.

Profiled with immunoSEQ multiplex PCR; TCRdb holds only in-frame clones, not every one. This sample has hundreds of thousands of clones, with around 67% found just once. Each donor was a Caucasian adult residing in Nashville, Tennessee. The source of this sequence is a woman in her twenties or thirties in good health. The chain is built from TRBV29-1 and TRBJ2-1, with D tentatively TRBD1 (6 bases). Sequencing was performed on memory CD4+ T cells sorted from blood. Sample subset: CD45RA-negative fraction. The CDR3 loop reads CSVEEGPTGSPYNEQFF. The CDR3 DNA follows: TGCAGCGTTGAAGAGGGTCCCACAGGGAGTCCCTACAATGAGCAGTTCTTC.